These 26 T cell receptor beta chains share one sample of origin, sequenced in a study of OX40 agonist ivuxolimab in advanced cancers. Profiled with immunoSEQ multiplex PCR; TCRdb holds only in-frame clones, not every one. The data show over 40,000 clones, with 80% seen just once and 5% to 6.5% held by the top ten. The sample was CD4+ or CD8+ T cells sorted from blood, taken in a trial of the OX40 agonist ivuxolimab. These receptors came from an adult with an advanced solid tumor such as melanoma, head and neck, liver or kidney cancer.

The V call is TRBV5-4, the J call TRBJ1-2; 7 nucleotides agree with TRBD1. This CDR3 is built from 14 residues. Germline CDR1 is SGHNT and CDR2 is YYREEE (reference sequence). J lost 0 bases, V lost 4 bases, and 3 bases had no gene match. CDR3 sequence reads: CASSAGTANYGYTF. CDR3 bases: TGTGCCAGCAGCGCCGGGACAGCTAACTATGGCTACACCTTC.

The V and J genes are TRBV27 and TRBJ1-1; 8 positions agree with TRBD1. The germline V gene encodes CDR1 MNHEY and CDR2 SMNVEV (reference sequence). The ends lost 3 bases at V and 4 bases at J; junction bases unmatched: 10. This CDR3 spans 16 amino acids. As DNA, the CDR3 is TGTGCCAGCAGTTTGAGGGACAGGAGTGCGATCACTGAAGCTTTCTTT. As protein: CASSLRDRSAITEAFF.

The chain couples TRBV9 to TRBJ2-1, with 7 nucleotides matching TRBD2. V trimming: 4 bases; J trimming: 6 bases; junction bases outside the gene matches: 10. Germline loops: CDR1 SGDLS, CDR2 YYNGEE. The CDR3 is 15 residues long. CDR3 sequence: CASSLSAGVGNEQFF. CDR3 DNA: TGTGCCAGCAGCTTGAGCGCGGGAGTGGGCAATGAGCAGTTCTTC.

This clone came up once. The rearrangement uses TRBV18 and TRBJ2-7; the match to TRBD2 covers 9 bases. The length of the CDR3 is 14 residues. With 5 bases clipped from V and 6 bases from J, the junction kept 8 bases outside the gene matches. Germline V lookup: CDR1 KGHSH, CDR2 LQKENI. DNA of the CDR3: TGTGCCAGCTCAGCAACCGGGACTAGCCGCGAGCAGTACTTC. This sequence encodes CASSATGTSREQYF.

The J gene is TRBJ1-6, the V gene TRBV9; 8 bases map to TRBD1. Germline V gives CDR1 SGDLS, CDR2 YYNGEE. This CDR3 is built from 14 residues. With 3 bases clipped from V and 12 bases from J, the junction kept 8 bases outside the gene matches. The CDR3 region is CASSAGTGHLPLHF. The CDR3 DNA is TGTGCCAGCAGCGCCGGGACAGGCCATCTACCCCTCCACTTT.

The CDR3 loop is CASSQGTSSYNEQFF. The CDR3 nucleotides are TGCGCCAGCAGCCAAGGGACAAGCTCCTACAATGAGCAGTTCTTC. The chain recombines TRBV4-1 with TRBJ2-1; D possibly corresponds to TRBD1 (5 bases). The ends were cut back, 1 base at V and 0 bases at J, with 7 bases in the middle. The CDR3 loop spans 15 amino acids. The V gene's germline CDR1 is MGHRA and CDR2 YSYEKL.

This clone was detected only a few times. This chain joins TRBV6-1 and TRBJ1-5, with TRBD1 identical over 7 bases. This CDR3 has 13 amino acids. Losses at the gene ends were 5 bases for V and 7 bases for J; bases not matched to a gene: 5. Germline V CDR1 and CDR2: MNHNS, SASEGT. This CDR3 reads CASSLTGEQPQHF. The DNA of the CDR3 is TGTGCCAGCAGTCTCACAGGGGAGCAGCCCCAGCATTTT.

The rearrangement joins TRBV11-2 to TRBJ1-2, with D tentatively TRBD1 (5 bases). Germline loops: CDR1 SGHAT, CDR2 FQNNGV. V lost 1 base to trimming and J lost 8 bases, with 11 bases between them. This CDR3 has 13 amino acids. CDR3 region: CASSLVSGIGYTF. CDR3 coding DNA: TGTGCCAGCAGCTTAGTATCAGGGATCGGCTACACCTTC.

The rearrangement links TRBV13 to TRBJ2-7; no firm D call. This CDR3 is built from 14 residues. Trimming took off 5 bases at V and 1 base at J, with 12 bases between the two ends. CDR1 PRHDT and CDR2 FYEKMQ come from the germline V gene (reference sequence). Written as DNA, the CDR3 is TGTGCCAGCAGCCTAAGGGCAAATTCCTACGAGCAGTACTTC. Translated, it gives CASSLRANSYEQYF.

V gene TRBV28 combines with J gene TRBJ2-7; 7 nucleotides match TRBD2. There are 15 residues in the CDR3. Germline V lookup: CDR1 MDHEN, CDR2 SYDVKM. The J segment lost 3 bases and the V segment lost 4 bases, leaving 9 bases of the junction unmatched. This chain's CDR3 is CASSSPSLASYEQYF. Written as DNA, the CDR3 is TGTGCCAGCAGTTCCCCATCACTAGCGAGCTACGAGCAGTACTTC. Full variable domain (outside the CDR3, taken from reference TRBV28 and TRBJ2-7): DVKVTQSSRYLVKRTGEKVFLECVQDMDHENMFWYRQDPGLGLRLIYFSYDVKMKEKGDIPEGYSVSREKKERFSLILESASTNQTSMYLCASSSPSLASYEQYFGPGTRLTVT.

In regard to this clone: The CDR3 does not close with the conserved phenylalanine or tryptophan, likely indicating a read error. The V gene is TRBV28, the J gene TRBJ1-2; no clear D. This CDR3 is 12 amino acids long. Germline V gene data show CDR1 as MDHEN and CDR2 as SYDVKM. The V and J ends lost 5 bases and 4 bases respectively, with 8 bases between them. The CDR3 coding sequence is TGTGCCAGCAGTACAGCCACCTATGGCTACACCCTC. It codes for CASSTATYGYTL.

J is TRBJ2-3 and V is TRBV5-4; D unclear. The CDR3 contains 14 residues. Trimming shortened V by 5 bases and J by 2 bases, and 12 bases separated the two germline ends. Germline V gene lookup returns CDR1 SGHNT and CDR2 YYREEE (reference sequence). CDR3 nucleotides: TGTGCCAGCAGTTCTCGATCTGACACAGATACGCAGTATTTT. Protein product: CASSSRSDTDTQYF.

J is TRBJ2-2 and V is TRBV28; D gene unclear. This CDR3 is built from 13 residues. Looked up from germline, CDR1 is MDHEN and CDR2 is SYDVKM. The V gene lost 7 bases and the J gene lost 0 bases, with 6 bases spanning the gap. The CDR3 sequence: CASKTPNTGELFF. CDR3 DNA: TGTGCCAGCAAGACTCCGAACACCGGGGAGCTGTTTTTT. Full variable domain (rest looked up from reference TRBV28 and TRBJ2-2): DVKVTQSSRYLVKRTGEKVFLECVQDMDHENMFWYRQDPGLGLRLIYFSYDVKMKEKGDIPEGYSVSREKKERFSLILESASTNQTSMYLCASKTPNTGELFFGEGSRLTVL.

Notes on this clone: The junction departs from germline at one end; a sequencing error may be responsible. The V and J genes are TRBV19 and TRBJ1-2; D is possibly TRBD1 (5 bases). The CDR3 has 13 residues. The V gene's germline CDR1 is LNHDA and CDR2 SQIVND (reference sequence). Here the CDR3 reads CASSIGPYTGAFF. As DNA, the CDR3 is TGTGCCAGTAGTATAGGTCCTTATACAGGAGCATTCTTC.

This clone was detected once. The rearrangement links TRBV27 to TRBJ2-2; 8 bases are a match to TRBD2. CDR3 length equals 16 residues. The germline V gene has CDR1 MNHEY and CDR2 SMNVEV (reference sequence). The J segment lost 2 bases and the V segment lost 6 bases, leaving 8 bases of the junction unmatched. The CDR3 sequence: CASRPLAVHNTGELFF. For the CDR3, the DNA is TGTGCCAGCAGGCCACTAGCGGTTCACAACACCGGGGAGCTGTTTTTT.

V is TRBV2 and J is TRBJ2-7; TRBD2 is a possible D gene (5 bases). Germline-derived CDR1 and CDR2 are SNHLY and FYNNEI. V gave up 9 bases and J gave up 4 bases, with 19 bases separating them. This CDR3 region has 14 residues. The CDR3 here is CASKGSRSGYEQYF. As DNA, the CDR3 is TGTGCCAGTAAAGGGAGCAGGTCCGGGTACGAGCAGTACTTC.

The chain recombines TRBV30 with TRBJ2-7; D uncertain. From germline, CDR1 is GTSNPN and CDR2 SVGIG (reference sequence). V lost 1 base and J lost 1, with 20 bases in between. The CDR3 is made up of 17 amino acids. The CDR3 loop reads CAWSGIFSSAGSYEQYF. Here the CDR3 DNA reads TGTGCCTGGAGTGGCATCTTCTCAAGCGCCGGATCCTACGAGCAGTACTTC.

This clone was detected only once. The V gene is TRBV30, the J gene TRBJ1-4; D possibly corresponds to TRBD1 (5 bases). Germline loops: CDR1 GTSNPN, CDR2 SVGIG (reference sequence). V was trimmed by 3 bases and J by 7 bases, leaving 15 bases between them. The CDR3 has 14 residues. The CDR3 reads CAWRSQGGGEKLFF. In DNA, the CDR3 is TGTGCCTGGAGATCGCAGGGAGGAGGTGAAAAACTGTTTTTT.

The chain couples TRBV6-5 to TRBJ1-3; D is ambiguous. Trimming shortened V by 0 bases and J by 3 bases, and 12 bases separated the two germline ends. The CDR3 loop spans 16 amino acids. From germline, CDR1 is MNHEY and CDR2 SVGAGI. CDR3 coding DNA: TGTGCCAGCAGTTACTCCTTTCAGGACTTTGGAAACACCATATATTTT. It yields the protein CASSYSFQDFGNTIYF.

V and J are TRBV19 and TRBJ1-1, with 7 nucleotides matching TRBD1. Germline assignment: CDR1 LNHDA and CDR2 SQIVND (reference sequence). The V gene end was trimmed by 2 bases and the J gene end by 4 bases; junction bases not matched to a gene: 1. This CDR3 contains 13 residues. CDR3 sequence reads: CASSIRTGTEAFF. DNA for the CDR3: TGTGCCAGTAGTATACGGACAGGCACTGAAGCTTTCTTT.

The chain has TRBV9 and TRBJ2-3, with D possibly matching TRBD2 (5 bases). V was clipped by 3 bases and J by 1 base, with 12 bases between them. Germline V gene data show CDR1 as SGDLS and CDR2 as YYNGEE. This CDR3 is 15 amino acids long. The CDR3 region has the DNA TGTGCCAGCAGCGCGCCGGGATCCCGCACAGATACGCAGTATTTT. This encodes CASSAPGSRTDTQYF. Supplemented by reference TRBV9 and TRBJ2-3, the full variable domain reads DSGVTQTPKHLITATGQRVTLRCSPRSGDLSVYWYQQSLDQGLQFLIQYYNGEERAKGNILERFSAQQFPDLHSELNLSSLELGDSALYFCASSAPGSRTDTQYFGPGTRLTVL.

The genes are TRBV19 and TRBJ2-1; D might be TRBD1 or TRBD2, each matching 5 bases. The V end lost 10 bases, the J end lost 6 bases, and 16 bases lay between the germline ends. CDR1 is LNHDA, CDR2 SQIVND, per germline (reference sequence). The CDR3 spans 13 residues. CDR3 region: CATGAGGPNEQFF. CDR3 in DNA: TGTGCCACCGGGGCGGGCGGGCCCAATGAGCAGTTCTTC.

CDR3 sequence reads: CASSVHGTNNNEQFF. DNA of the CDR3: TGTGCCAGCAGCGTACATGGCACCAATAACAATGAGCAGTTCTTC. The chain employs TRBV7-3 and TRBJ2-1, with D uncertain. CDR3 length: 15 amino acids. Germline CDR1 is SGHTA and CDR2 is FQGTGA. V was cut by 5 bases and J by 5 bases, with 16 bases left in between.

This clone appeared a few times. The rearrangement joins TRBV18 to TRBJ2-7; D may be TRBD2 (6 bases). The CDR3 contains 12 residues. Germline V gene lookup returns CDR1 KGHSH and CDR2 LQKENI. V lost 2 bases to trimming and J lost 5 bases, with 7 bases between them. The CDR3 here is CASSPERDEQYF. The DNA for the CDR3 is TGTGCCAGCTCACCAGAGCGGGACGAGCAGTACTTC.

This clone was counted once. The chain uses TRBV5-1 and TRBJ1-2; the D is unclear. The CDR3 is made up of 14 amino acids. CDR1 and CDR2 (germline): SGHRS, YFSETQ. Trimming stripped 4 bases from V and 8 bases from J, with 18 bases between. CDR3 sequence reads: CASSATNGLGGYTF. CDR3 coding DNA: TGCGCCAGCAGCGCTACAAATGGTCTCGGAGGCTACACCTTC.

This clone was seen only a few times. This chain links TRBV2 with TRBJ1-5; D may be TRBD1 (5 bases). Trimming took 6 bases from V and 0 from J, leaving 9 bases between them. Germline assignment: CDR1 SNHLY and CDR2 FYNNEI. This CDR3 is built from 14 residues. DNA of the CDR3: TGTGCCAGCAGAGACAGATATAGCAATCAGCCCCAGCATTTT. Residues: CASRDRYSNQPQHF. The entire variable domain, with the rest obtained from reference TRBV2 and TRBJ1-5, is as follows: EPEVTQTPSHQVTQMGQEVILRCVPISNHLYFYWYRQILGQKVEFLVSFYNNEISEKSEIFDDQFSVERPDGSNFTLKIRSTKLEDSAMYFCASRDRYSNQPQHFGDGTRLSIL.